This T cell receptor beta chain was documented in a study of T cell repertoires in cytomegalovirus infection. Across the whole study: Matching HLA type, along with CMV infection, was indicated by public TCR beta signatures.

This clonotype was found many times. Antigen: not known. TCRdb reprocessed the reads with MiXCR, giving one entry per CDR3 protein. Among roughly 920,000 distinct CDR3 sequences listed, approximately 30% were seen once. The CDR3 consists of 15 residues. V was clipped by 1 base and J by 5 bases, with 14 bases between them. CDR1 and CDR2 from the germline V gene are SGHVS and FQNEAQ. Study results and limitations: The ex vivo response showed dominance by HLA-C-restricted CMV-specific TCR beta clonotypes.

The J gene is TRBJ1-2, the V gene TRBV7-8; D is undetermined. This TCR derives from a human donor in good health (CMV status not recorded). Some clones in this sample may be carry-over from other donors' samples. The sequencing here drew on cultured CD8+ T cells from PBMCs, taken from culture after CMV antigen stimulation. The DNA of the CDR3 is TGTGCCAGCAGCTTAGATACGGGGAGGAAGTATGGCTACACCTTC. As protein: CASSLDTGRKYGYTF.